One T cell receptor (beta chain) is described in this entry. The source of the sample is a study of blood T cell repertoires in COVID-19. The germline V and J ends were trimmed by 9 bases and 4 bases, with 18 bases remaining between them. The germline V gene encodes CDR1 SNHLY and CDR2 FYNNEI. This CDR3 region has 14 residues. The data were produced by immunoSEQ multiplex PCR, yet TCRdb's version contains in-frame clones alone and is incomplete. The sample has about 210,000 clones; around 84% are singletons. The TCR originated in a woman of 80 years or more with acute or convalescent COVID-19. The sample consisted of peripheral blood. The V call is TRBV2, the J call TRBJ1-2; weak D call: TRBD1 (5 bases). In nucleotides, the CDR3 is TGTGCCAGAACACGTCCCGACAGCTCCTATGGCTACACCTTC. This translates into CARTRPDSSYGYTF.